This T cell receptor beta chain comes out of a study of human CD8 memory T cell subsets. General study points: Stem-like memory T cells matched precursor exhausted T cells in high diversity, which effector memory cells lacked.

A UMI-labeled 5' RACE approach was the method that produced the TCR beta libraries. TCRdb re-analyzed the 5' RACE reads; it lists each CDR3 protein once, without DNA. Its listing shows about 6,200 distinct CDR3 sequences. The CDR3 totals 15 residues. Germline loops: CDR1 PRHDT, CDR2 FYEKMQ (reference sequence). The PBMC were taken from buffy coats given by healthy donors. In the case of this clonotype: Its antigen remains unidentified.

This chain links TRBV13 with TRBJ2-7; the TCRdb call, TRBD2, lacks DNA for checking. This TCR was recovered from a human donor in good health. Sequenced material: CD8+ effector memory T cells (TEM) sorted from PBMCs. The subset denotes: effector memory CD8 T cells, CCR7- CD45RO+ CD95+. CDR3 protein: CASSPLAGGPREQYF.